What follows are 23 T cell receptor beta chains derived from one specimen sequenced in a study of cytomegalovirus exposure and HLA in healthy donors. Researchers ran the PCR with 60 Vbeta and 13 Jbeta primers. The protocol was immunoSEQ multiplex PCR, while the TCRdb copy is restricted to in-frame clones and leaves out a portion. Here the sample spans tens of thousands of clones, around 70% being singletons. Sequencing was carried out using PBMCs. The receptor source for this set is a man in his fifties or sixties in good health and CMV-seronegative.

This chain links TRBV28 with TRBJ2-7, with D tentatively TRBD2 (5 bases). Trimming left V 2 bases short and J 4 bases short, with 9 bases between. From germline, CDR1 is MDHEN and CDR2 SYDVKM. This CDR3 region has 13 residues. The DNA for the CDR3 is TGTGCCAGCAGTTTACGTTGGGAGTACGAGCAGTACGTC. As protein: CASSLRWEYEQYV.

J is TRBJ2-2 and V is TRBV6-5; 7 bases fit TRBD1. CDR1 is MNHEY, CDR2 SVGAGI, per germline. This CDR3 contains 14 residues. The trim removed 5 bases at V and 6 bases at J, leaving 6 bases unmatched. This chain's CDR3 is CASSRTGAAGELFF. The CDR3 DNA is TGTGCCAGCAGTCGGACAGGAGCCGCCGGGGAGCTGTTTTTT.

The rearrangement joins TRBV20-1 to TRBJ1-2; D not certain. The CDR3 is made up of 11 amino acids. Germline V gene data show CDR1 as DFQATT and CDR2 as SNEGSKA (reference sequence). CDR3 loop: CSMAGNYGYTF. The CDR3 DNA is TGCAGCATGGCAGGAAACTATGGCTACACCTTC.

V and J are TRBV15 and TRBJ1-6; 8 positions agree with TRBD1. CDR1 and CDR2 from the germline V gene are LNHNV and YYDKDF (reference sequence). J lost 8 bases, V lost 4 bases, and 7 bases had no gene match. The length of the CDR3 is 15 residues. The CDR3 loop reads CATSTRQGLHSPLHF. DNA of the CDR3: TGTGCCACCAGCACCCGACAGGGGTTACATTCACCCCTCCACTTT.

V is TRBV5-1 and J is TRBJ1-1; no definite D call. The V and J ends lost 0 bases and 6 bases respectively, with 15 bases between them. There are 15 residues in the CDR3. Germline assignment: CDR1 SGHRS and CDR2 YFSETQ. CDR3 in amino acids: CASSLDIGSVAEAFF. CDR3 nucleotide sequence: TGCGCCAGCAGCTTGGATATAGGGAGTGTAGCTGAAGCTTTCTTT. Filled out from reference TRBV5-1 and TRBJ1-1, the complete variable domain reads KAGVTQTPRYLIKTRGQQVTLSCSPISGHRSVSWYQQTPGQGLQFLFEYFSETQRNKGNFPGRFSGRQFSNSRSEMNVSTLELGDSALYLCASSLDIGSVAEAFFGQGTRLTVV.

The chain combines TRBV10-2 with TRBJ2-3; 12 bases map to TRBD2. Germline V gives CDR1 WSHSY, CDR2 SAAADI. The CDR3 is 20 residues long. V shed 5 bases and J 3 bases; nucleotides not matched to a gene: 18. CDR3 loop: CASSPNSRGLTSGGTDTQYF. CDR3 in DNA: TGCGCCAGCAGTCCCAACTCTCGGGGTCTGACTAGCGGGGGTACAGATACGCAGTATTTT.

This clone was seen only a few times. The chain uses TRBV23-1 and TRBJ1-1, with 10 nucleotides matching TRBD1. TRBV23-1 is identified as an open reading frame with a role that is uncertain. J lost 4 bases, V lost 6 bases, and 11 bases had no gene match. CDR3 length equals 16 residues. Here the CDR3 reads CASRQFRDRGCTEAFF. In nucleotides, the CDR3 is TGCGCCAGCAGGCAGTTCCGGGACAGGGGTTGCACTGAAGCTTTCTTT.

The chain's CDR3 is CASSLRLAGAGTDTQYF. For the CDR3, the DNA is TGTGCCAGCAGCTTACGGCTAGCGGGAGCTGGCACAGATACGCAGTATTTT. This rearrangement joins TRBV13 to TRBJ2-3; 10 bases fit TRBD2. Germline assignment: CDR1 PRHDT and CDR2 FYEKMQ (reference sequence). This CDR3 spans 17 amino acids. The V and J ends lost 2 bases and 1 base, in that order; junction bases with no gene match: 6.

This chain links TRBV14 with TRBJ2-2, with a tentative D call TRBD1 (7 bases). The V end was cut by 6 bases, the J end by 1 base, with 12 bases between. CDR3 length: 15 residues. The germline V gene has CDR1 SGHDN and CDR2 FVKESK. The CDR3 DNA is TGTGCCAGCAGGCACAGGGGAGGGAACACCGGGGAGCTGTTTTTT. It specifies CASRHRGGNTGELFF.

The CDR3 DNA is TGTGCCAGTAGAATGACAGGGGGTGGGGATGAGCAGTTCTTC. This translates into CASRMTGGGDEQFF. The chain couples TRBV19 to TRBJ2-1, with 9 bases matching TRBD1. The CDR3 consists of 14 residues. Germline lookup yields CDR1 LNHDA and CDR2 SQIVND (reference sequence). J lost 8 bases, V lost 6 bases, and 8 bases had no gene match.

V is TRBV7-2 and J is TRBJ2-3, with 7 bases lining up with TRBD2. Trimming took 4 bases from V and 4 from J; bases not matched to a gene: 8. CDR1 and CDR2 from the germline V gene are SGHTA and FQGNSA. The CDR3 is made up of 15 amino acids. CDR3 coding DNA: TGTGCCAGCAGCTCTCGGGTCGCGGGGGCAGATACGCAGTATTTT. This sequence encodes CASSSRVAGADTQYF.

This clone showed up just a few times. J is TRBJ2-2 and V is TRBV27; 10 nucleotides agree with TRBD2. The ends lost 5 bases at V and 5 bases at J; junction bases unmatched: 11. This CDR3 has 17 amino acids. Germline V lookup: CDR1 MNHEY, CDR2 SMNVEV (reference sequence). The CDR3 is CASSPLTSGDLTGELFF. DNA for the CDR3: TGTGCCAGCAGTCCCCTCACTAGCGGGGACCTTACCGGGGAGCTGTTTTTT.

This clone was seen more than once but under ten times. This sequence joins TRBV5-1 and TRBJ1-4; unclear D gene. Germline V gene data show CDR1 as SGHRS and CDR2 as YFSETQ. V was shortened by 3 bases and J by 8 bases, with 20 bases between the two germline ends. This CDR3 spans 16 amino acids. This CDR3 is CASSSEKPGKREKLFF. For the CDR3, the DNA is TGCGCCAGCAGCTCAGAAAAACCGGGGAAGAGGGAAAAACTGTTTTTT.

DNA of the CDR3: TGTGCCATCAGTGAGTCGTTGGTTGCAGGTAGAGACACCGGGGAGCTGTTTTTT. Amino acid sequence: CAISESLVAGRDTGELFF. This chain uses TRBV10-3 with TRBJ2-2; the D is unclear. CDR1 and CDR2 from the germline V gene are ENHRY and SYGVKD. Between the trimmed V and J ends, which lost 0 bases and 3 bases, there was a span of 17 bases. The CDR3 is 18 residues long.

The rearrangement uses TRBV30 and TRBJ1-1, with 7 bases matching TRBD1. This CDR3 is 12 amino acids long. Per germline, CDR1 GTSNPN and CDR2 SVGIG (reference sequence). The V gene end was trimmed by 3 bases and the J gene end by 4 bases; junction bases not matched to a gene: 2. Here the CDR3 reads CAWSSGGTEAFF. CDR3 DNA sequence: TGTGCCTGGAGCTCAGGGGGCACTGAAGCTTTCTTT.

Only a few counts were recorded for this clone. The chain uses TRBV9 and TRBJ1-2; D call uncertain. CDR3 length equals 15 residues. Germline-derived CDR1 and CDR2 are SGDLS and YYNGEE. V lost 0 bases to trimming and J lost 2 bases, with 11 bases between them. CDR3 coding DNA: TGTGCCAGCAGCGTAGGAGAGGGCCGGAACTATGGCTACACCTTC. This sequence encodes CASSVGEGRNYGYTF.

The rearrangement joins TRBV27 to TRBJ1-1; weak D call: TRBD1 (5 bases). The germline gives CDR1 MNHEY, CDR2 SMNVEV (reference sequence). The CDR3 is 13 amino acids. With 2 bases removed from V and 4 bases from J, the gap between germline ends came to 8 bases. CDR3 in DNA: TGTGCCAGCAGTTTAAGGGGTAGCACTGAAGCTTTCTTT. Translation: CASSLRGSTEAFF.

The chain recombines TRBV14 with TRBJ2-5; 7 bases fit TRBD2. V dropped 0 bases and J dropped 5; count of bases not matched to a gene: 6. CDR3 length equals 15 residues. In germline, CDR1 is SGHDN, CDR2 FVKESK. CDR3 region: CASSQERELRETQYF. The CDR3 DNA is TGTGCCAGCAGCCAAGAGCGGGAGCTACGGGAGACCCAGTACTTC. The full variable domain, its missing parts supplied by reference TRBV14 and TRBJ2-5, is EAGVTQFPSHSVIEKGQTVTLRCDPISGHDNLYWYRRVMGKEIKFLLHFVKESKQDESGMPNNRFLAERTGGTYSTLKVQPAELEDSGVYFCASSQERELRETQYFGPGTRLLVL.

The J gene is TRBJ2-3, the V gene TRBV4-2, with a weak D call TRBD1 (6 bases). The CDR3 is 15 residues long. Trimming pared 4 bases from V and 3 bases from J, leaving 14 bases between. The germline V gene encodes CDR1 LGHNA and CDR2 YNFKEQ. DNA for the CDR3: TGTGCCAGCAGCCCGGTTGGGACAACTACAGATACGCAGTATTTT. It yields the protein CASSPVGTTTDTQYF.

The chain recombines TRBV4-3 with TRBJ2-2; 11 bases fit TRBD2. Trimming took 5 bases from V and 0 from J; bases not matched to a gene: 11. CDR1 and CDR2 from the germline V gene are LGHNA and YSLEER. The CDR3 runs to 19 residues. This chain's CDR3 is CASSFLAGGTKTNTGELFF. CDR3 coding DNA: TGCGCCAGCAGCTTTCTAGCGGGAGGAACCAAAACGAACACCGGGGAGCTGTTTTTT.

The chain is built from TRBV5-1 and TRBJ1-1; no definite D call. Per germline, CDR1 SGHRS and CDR2 YFSETQ. Trimming took off 2 bases at V and 2 bases at J, with 13 bases between the two ends. This CDR3 is 15 amino acids long. The CDR3 reads CASSFSWHQNTEAFF. The CDR3 bases are TGCGCCAGCAGCTTTTCGTGGCACCAAAACACTGAAGCTTTCTTT.

Turning to this clone: One end of the junction does not line up with germline, which may come from a read error. The genes are TRBV30 and TRBJ2-5, with D perhaps matching TRBD2 (5 bases). The germline V gene has CDR1 GTSNPN and CDR2 SVGIG (reference sequence). This CDR3 is built from 15 residues. Here the CDR3 reads CAWRRVDIRQQTQYF. The CDR3 bases are TGTGCCTGGAGGAGGGTGGATATTCGCCAACAGACCCAGTACTTC. The full variable domain, its missing parts supplied by reference TRBV30 and TRBJ2-5, is SQTIHQWPATLVQPVGSPLSLECTVEGTSNPNLYWYRQAAGRGLQLLFYSVGIGQISSEVPQNLSASRPQDRQFILSSKKLLLSDSGFYLCAWRRVDIRQQTQYFGPGTRLLVL.

The chain recombines TRBV27 with TRBJ1-4; 8 bases are a match to TRBD1. The length of the CDR3 is 14 residues. The V segment lost 2 bases and the J segment 6 bases; nucleotides outside the gene matches: 2. CDR1 MNHEY and CDR2 SMNVEV come from the germline V gene (reference sequence). CDR3 coding DNA: TGTGCCAGCAGTTTAACAGGGGGGTATGAAAAACTGTTTTTT. Translation gives CASSLTGGYEKLFF.